Following are 9 T cell receptor beta chains from one sample sequenced in a study of blood T cell repertoires in COVID-19. Repertoires were generated with immunoSEQ multiplex PCR, while TCRdb's copy carries only in-frame clones and drops some. Seen here are around 370,000 clones, 90% observed once, and the top ten hold about 6.8%. Sequencing was carried out using peripheral blood. The receptors come from a man between 18 and 29 years old with active or convalescent COVID-19.

The V and J genes are TRBV4-3 and TRBJ2-1; 7 bases align to TRBD1. This CDR3 has 18 residues. The V segment lost 1 base and the J segment 6 bases; nucleotides outside the gene matches: 15. CDR1 is LGHNA and CDR2 is YSLEER in the germline V gene. The CDR3: CASSQVPGQSGYSNEQFF. In DNA, the CDR3 is TGCGCCAGCAGCCAAGTCCCGGGACAGTCGGGGTACAGCAATGAGCAGTTCTTC.

This sequence joins TRBV7-6 and TRBJ2-7, with TRBD2 as a possible D gene (6 bases). Germline V gene lookup returns CDR1 SGHVS and CDR2 FNYEAQ. Between the trimmed V and J ends, which lost 1 base and 0 bases, there was a span of 13 bases. This CDR3 comprises 16 residues. The CDR3 coding sequence is TGTGCCAGCAGCTTAGGCGGTAGCGGTAGCTCCTACGAGCAGTACTTC. This translates into CASSLGGSGSSYEQYF.

The chain links TRBV21-1 to TRBJ1-2; the D segment call TRBD1 is taken from the table without a DNA check. TRBV21-1 is flagged as a pseudogene. The CDR3 covers 13 residues. The CDR3 nucleotides are TGTGCCAGCACCATAGGGACAGGGTATGGCTACACCTTC. Its translation is CASTIGTGYGYTF.

The genes are TRBV11-3 and TRBJ2-2; 8 bases are a match to TRBD2. The junction had 16 bases not matched to a gene; V was cut back by 6 bases and J by 10 bases. The CDR3 spans 16 residues. Germline V CDR1 and CDR2: SGHNT, YENEEA. The CDR3 loop is CASSTAGGGRLSELFF. The CDR3 DNA follows: TGTGCCAGCAGTACCGCCGGCGGGGGGCGGCTTTCGGAGCTGTTTTTT.

J is TRBJ2-7 and V is TRBV5-1, with 9 bases identical to TRBD1. The V gene end was trimmed by 3 bases and the J gene end by 5 bases; junction bases not matched to a gene: 12. CDR1 SGHRS and CDR2 YFSETQ come from the germline V gene. This CDR3 is built from 16 residues. This chain's CDR3 is CASSWGLTGGWNEQYF. The DNA of the CDR3 is TGCGCCAGCAGCTGGGGCCTGACAGGGGGGTGGAACGAGCAGTACTTC.

The chain carries TRBV6-1 and TRBJ1-3, with D possibly being TRBD1 (6 bases). This CDR3 has 15 residues. Trimming removed 1 base from V and 3 bases from J, with 10 bases in between. Germline V gene lookup returns CDR1 MNHNS and CDR2 SASEGT. The CDR3 sequence is CASSEDRENGNTIYF. Here the CDR3 DNA reads TGTGCCAGCAGTGAAGACAGGGAGAATGGAAACACCATATATTTT.

The CDR3 loop reads CASRQTGDYGYTF. The CDR3 nucleotides are TGTGCCAGCAGACAGACAGGGGACTATGGCTACACCTTC. This sequence joins TRBV11-1 and TRBJ1-2; 8 nucleotides agree with TRBD1. The CDR3 has 13 amino acids. V gave up 6 bases and J gave up 3 bases; unmatched junction bases: 3. Germline V gene lookup returns CDR1 SGHAT and CDR2 FQDESV (reference sequence).

This rearrangement joins TRBV28 to TRBJ2-3; weak D call: TRBD1 (5 bases). The CDR3 runs to 15 residues. The germline V gene has CDR1 MDHEN and CDR2 SYDVKM. Deletions cut 2 bases from V and 0 bases from J, with 9 bases between. CDR3 protein: CASSLAAGSTDTQYF. The CDR3 DNA reads as TGTGCCAGCAGTTTAGCGGCAGGGAGCACAGATACGCAGTATTTT.

The V call is TRBV18, the J call TRBJ1-2, with D unresolved. Germline V gene lookup returns CDR1 KGHSH and CDR2 LQKENI. Trimming took 4 bases from V and 8 from J, leaving 29 bases between them. The CDR3 spans 18 residues. CDR3 sequence: CASSRTGRAEKPSKGYTF. The CDR3 DNA sequence: TGTGCCAGCTCACGTACCGGGAGAGCAGAGAAGCCGTCTAAGGGCTACACCTTC.